This T cell receptor beta chain was recovered during a study of cytomegalovirus exposure and HLA in healthy donors. Whole-study findings and limits: It was approximately 150 TCR beta chains that were listed as cytomegalovirus-associated.

Measured with immunoSEQ multiplex PCR; TCRdb has only the in-frame clones, and not every one. The table has 120,000 or so clones, around 90% seen once. CDR3 length: 16 residues. Trimming took 5 bases from V and 5 from J; bases not matched to a gene: 17. Germline CDR1 GTSNPN, CDR2 SVGIG (reference sequence). Comment on this clone: The antigen remains unidentified.

The sequencing sample was made of PBMCs. The genes are TRBV30 and TRBJ1-2; 7 nucleotides align to TRBD1. This sequence was found in a woman aged 18 to 35 in good health and CMV-seronegative. The CDR3 nucleotides are TGTGCCTGGGTGGGGGTAAACAGGGGATCCTTATATGGCTACACCTTC. Translation gives CAWVGVNRGSLYGYTF.